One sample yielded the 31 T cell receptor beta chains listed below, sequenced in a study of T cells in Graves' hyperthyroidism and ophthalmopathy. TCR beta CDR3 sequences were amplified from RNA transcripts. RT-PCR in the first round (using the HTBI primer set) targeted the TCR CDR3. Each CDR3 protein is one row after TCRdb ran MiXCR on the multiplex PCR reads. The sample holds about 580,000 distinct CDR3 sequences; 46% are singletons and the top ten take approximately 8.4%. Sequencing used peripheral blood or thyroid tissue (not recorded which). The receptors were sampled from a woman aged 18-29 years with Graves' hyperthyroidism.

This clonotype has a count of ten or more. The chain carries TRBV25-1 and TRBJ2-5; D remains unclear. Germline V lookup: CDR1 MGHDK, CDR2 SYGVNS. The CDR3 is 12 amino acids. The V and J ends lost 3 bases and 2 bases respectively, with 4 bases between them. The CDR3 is CASSDPQETQYF. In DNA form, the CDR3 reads TGTGCCAGCAGTGACCCACAAGAGACCCAGTACTTC.

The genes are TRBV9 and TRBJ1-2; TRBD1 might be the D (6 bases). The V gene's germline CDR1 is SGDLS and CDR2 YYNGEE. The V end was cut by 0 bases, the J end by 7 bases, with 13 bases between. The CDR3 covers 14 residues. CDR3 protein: CASSVGGASGGYTF. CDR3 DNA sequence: TGTGCCAGCAGCGTAGGGGGGGCGTCGGGTGGCTACACCTTC.

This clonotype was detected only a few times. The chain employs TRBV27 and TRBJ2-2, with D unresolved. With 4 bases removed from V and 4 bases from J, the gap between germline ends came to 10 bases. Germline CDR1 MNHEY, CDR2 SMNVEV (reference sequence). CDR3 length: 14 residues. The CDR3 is CASSSGLLTGELFF. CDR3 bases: TGTGCCAGCAGTTCGGGCCTCCTCACCGGGGAGCTGTTTTTT.

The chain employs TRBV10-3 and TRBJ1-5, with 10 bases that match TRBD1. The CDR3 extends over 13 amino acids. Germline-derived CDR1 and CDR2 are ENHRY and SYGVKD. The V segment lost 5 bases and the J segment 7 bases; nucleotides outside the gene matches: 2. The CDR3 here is CAISLDRGQPQHF. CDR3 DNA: TGTGCCATCAGTTTGGACAGGGGGCAGCCCCAGCATTTT.

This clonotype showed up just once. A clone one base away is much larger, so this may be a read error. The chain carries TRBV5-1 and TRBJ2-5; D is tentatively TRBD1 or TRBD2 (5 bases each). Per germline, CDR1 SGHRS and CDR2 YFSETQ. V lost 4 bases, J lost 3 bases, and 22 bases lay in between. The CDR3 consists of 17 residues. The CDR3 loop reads CASSTPKPGPAEETQYF. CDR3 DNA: TGCGCCAGCAGCACACCAAAACCGGGACCAGCTGAAGAGACCCAGTACTTC.

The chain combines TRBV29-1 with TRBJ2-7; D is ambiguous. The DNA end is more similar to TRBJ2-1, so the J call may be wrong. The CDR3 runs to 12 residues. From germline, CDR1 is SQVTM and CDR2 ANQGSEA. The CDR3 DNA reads TGCAGCGTTGCGGACCGGCTGGGTGAGCAGTTCTTC. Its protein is CSVADRLGEQFF.

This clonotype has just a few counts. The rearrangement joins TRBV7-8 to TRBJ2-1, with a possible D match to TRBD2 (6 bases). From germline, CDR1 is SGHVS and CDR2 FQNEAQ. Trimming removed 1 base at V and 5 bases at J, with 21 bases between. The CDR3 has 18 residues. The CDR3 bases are TGTGCCAGCAGCTTAGTTCGGGGGAGACGCCCCTTACACAATGAGCAGTTCTTC. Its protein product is CASSLVRGRRPLHNEQFF.

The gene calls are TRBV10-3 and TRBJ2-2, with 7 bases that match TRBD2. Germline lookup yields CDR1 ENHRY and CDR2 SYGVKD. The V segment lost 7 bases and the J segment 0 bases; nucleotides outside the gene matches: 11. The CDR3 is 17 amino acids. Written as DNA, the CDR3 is TGTGCCATCACGGACCGGACTAGTAACTCGAACACCGGGGAGCTGTTTTTT. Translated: CAITDRTSNSNTGELFF.

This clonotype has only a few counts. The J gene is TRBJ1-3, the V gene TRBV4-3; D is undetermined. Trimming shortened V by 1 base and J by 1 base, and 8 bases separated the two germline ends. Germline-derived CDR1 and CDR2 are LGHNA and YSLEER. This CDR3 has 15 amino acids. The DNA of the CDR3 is TGCGCCAGCAGCCAAGGTTTTATTTCTGGAAACACCATATATTTT. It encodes CASSQGFISGNTIYF.

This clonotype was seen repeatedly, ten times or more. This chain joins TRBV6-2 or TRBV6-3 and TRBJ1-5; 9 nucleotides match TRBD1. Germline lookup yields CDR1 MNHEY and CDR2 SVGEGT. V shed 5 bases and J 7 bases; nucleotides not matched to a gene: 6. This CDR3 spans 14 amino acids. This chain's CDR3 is CASSDPTGGQPQHF. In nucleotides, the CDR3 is TGTGCCAGCAGTGACCCGACAGGGGGACAGCCCCAGCATTTT.

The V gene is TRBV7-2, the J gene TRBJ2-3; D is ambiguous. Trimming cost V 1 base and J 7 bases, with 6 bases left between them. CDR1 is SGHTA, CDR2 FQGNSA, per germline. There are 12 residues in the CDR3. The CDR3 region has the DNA TGTGCCAGCAGCTTAGATAGTTATACGCAGTATTTT. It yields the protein CASSLDSYTQYF. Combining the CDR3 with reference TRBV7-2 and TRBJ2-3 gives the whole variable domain GAGVSQSPSNKVTEKGKDVELRCDPISGHTALYWYRQSLGQGLEFLIYFQGNSAPDKSGLPSDRFSAERTGGSVSTLTIQRTQQEDSAVYLCASSLDSYTQYFGPGTRLTVL.

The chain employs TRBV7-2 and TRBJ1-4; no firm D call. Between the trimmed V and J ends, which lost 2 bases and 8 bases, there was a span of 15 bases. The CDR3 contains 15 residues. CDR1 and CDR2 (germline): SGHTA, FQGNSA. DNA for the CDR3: TGTGCCAGCAGCTTATTCCGGGGTTTCGGGGAAAAACTGTTTTTT. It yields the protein CASSLFRGFGEKLFF.

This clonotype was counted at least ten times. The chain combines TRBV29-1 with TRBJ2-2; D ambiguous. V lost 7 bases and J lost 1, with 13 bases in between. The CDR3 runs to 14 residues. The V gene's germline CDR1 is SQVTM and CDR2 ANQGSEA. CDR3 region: CSATEVRNTGELFF. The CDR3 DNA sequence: TGCAGCGCTACTGAGGTCCGGAACACCGGGGAGCTGTTTTTT.

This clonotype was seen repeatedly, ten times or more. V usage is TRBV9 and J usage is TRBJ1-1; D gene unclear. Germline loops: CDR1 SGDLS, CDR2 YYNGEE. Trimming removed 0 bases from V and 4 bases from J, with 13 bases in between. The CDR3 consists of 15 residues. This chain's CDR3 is CASSVGVGPGTEAFF. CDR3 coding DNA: TGTGCCAGCAGCGTAGGGGTAGGTCCGGGCACTGAAGCTTTCTTT.

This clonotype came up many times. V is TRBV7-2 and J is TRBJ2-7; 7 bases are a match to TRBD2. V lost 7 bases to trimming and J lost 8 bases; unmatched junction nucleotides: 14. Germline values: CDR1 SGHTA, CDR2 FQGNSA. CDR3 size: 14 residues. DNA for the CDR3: TGTGCCAGCACCCCCCACCGGCGGGAGTTCCAGCAGTACTTC. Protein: CASTPHRREFQQYF.

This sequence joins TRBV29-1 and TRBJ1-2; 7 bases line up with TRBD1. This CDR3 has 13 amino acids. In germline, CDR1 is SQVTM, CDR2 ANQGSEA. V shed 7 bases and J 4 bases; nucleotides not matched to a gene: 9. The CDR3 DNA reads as TGCAGCGATCGGGACAGCGATCGCTATGGCTACACCTTC. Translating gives CSDRDSDRYGYTF.

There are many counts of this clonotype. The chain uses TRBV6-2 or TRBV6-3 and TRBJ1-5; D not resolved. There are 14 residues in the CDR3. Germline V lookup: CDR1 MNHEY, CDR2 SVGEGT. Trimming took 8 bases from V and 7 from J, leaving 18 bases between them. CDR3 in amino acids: CASSALNRDQPQHF. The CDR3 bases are TGTGCCAGCTCGGCCTTGAACAGAGACCAGCCCCAGCATTTT.

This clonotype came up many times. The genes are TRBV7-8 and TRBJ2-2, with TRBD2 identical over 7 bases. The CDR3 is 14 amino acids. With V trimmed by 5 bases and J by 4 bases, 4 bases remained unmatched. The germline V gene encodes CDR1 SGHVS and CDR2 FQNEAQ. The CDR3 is CASSALAGTGELFF. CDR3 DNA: TGTGCCAGCAGCGCATTAGCGGGCACCGGGGAGCTGTTTTTT.

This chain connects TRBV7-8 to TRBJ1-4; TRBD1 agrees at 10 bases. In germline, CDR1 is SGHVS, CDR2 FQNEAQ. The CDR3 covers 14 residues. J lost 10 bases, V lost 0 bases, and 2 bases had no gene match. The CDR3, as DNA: TGTGCCAGCAGCTTAGCGGGGGACAGGGGAAAACTGTTTTTT. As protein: CASSLAGDRGKLFF.

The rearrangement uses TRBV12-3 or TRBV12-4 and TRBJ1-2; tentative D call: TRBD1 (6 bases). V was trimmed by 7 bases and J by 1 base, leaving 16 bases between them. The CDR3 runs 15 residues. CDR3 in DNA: TGTGCCAGCACCCCTCGGACAGCTCTTAACTATGGCTACACCTTC. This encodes CASTPRTALNYGYTF.

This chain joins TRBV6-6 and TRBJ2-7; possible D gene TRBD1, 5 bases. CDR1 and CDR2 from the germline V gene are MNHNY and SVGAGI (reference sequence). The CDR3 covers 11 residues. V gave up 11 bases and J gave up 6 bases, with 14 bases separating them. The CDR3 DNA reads TGTGCCGGCCAGGGATATACCGAGCAGTACTTC. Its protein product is CAGQGYTEQYF.

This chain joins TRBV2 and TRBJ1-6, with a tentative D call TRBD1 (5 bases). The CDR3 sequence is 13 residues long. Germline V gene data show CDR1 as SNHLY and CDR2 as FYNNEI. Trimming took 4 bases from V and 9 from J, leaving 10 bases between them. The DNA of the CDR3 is TGTGCCAGCAGTGGACAGACCGGTTCACCCCTCCACTTT. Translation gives CASSGQTGSPLHF.

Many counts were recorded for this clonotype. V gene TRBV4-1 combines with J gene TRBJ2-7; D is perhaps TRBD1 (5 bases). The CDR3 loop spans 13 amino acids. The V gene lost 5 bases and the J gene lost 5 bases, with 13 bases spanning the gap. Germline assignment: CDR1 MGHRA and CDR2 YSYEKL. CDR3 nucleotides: TGCGCCAGCAGCTTTCAGACAGTCGACGAGCAGTACTTC. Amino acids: CASSFQTVDEQYF.

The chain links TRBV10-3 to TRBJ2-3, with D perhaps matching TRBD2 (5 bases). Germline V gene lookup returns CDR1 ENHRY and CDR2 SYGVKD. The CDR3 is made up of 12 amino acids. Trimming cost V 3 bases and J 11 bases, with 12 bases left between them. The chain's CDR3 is CAISELDDEQYF. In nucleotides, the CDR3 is TGTGCCATCAGTGAACTAGACGATGAGCAGTATTTT.

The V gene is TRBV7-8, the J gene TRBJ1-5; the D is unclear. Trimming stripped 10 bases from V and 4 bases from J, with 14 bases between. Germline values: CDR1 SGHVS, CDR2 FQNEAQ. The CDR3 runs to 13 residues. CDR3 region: CAIAVTGNQPQHF. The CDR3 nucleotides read TGTGCCATCGCGGTGACGGGTAATCAGCCCCAGCATTTT.

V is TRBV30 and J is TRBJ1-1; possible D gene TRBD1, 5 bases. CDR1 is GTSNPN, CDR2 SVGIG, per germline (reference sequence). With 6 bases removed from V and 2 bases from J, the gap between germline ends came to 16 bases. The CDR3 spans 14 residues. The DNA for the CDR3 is TGTGCCTGTCTGGTGGGGGGAAAAAACACTGAAGCTTTCTTT. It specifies CACLVGGKNTEAFF. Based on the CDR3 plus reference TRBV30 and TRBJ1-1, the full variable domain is SQTIHQWPATLVQPVGSPLSLECTVEGTSNPNLYWYRQAAGRGLQLLFYSVGIGQISSEVPQNLSASRPQDRQFILSSKKLLLSDSGFYLCACLVGGKNTEAFFGQGTRLTVV.

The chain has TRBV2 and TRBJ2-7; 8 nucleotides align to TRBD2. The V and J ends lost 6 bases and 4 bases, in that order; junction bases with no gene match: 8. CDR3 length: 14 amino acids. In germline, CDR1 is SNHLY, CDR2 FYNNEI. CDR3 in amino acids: CASRDGTRWYEQYF. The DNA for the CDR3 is TGTGCCAGCAGAGACGGGACTAGATGGTACGAGCAGTACTTC.

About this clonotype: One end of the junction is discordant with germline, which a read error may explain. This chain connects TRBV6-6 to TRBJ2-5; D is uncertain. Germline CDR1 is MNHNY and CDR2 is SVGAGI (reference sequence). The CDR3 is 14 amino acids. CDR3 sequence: CASSETISQGTQYF. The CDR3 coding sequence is TGTGCCAGCAGTGAAACCATAAGCCAAGGGACCCAGTACTTC.

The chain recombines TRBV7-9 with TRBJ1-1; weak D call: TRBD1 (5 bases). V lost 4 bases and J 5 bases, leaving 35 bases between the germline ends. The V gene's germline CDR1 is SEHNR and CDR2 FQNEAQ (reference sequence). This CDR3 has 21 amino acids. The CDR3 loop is CASSSSLASGRTGGCGTEAFF. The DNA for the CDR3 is TGTGCCAGCAGCTCCTCCCTTGCTAGCGGGAGGACGGGGGGGTGTGGGACTGAAGCTTTCTTT.

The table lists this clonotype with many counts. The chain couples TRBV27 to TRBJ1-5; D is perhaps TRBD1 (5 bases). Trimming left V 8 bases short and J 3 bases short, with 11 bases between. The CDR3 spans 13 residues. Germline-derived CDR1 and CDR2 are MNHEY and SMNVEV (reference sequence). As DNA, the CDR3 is TGTGCCAGCGGGGGTGTCGTCAATCAGCCCCAGCATTTT. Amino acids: CASGGVVNQPQHF.

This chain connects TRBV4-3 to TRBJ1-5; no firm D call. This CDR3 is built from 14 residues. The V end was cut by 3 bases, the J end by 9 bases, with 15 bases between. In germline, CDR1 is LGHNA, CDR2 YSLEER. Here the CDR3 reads CASSHAAGNRPQHF. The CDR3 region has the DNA TGCGCCAGCAGCCACGCAGCGGGAAACCGGCCCCAGCATTTT.